Detailed here is one T cell receptor beta chain. This entry is derived from a study of blood T cell repertoires in COVID-19. Only in-frame clones appear in the TCRdb table, and some are missing; sequencing was by immunoSEQ multiplex PCR. The table lists about 250,000 clones, around 88% of them singletons. Sequencing was carried out using peripheral blood. The source of this sequence is a man at least 80 years old with acute or convalescent COVID-19.

CDR3 protein: CASSPTGQGRAYEQYF. CDR3 nucleotides: TGTGCCAGCAGCCCCACTGGACAGGGGAGAGCCTACGAGCAGTACTTC. The rearrangement uses TRBV3-1 (or the pseudogene TRBV3-2) and TRBJ2-7; 9 bases are a match to TRBD1. The length of the CDR3 is 16 residues. V lost 4 bases to trimming and J lost 2 bases; unmatched junction nucleotides: 9. Looked up from germline, CDR1 is LGHDT and CDR2 is YNNKEL (reference sequence).